A selection of T cell receptor beta chains follows, all from one sample in a study of Ad26.COV2.S vaccination and SARS-CoV-2 variants. Clones were read by immunoSEQ multiplex PCR, and TCRdb kept only the in-frame ones, dropping some. The sample contains 450,000 to 550,000 clones, 80% to 90% of which appear only once. The sequences come from peripheral blood, collected in a trial of Ad26.COV2.S vaccine versus placebo. These receptors came from a person between 18 and 65 years old who received the Ad26.COV2.S COVID-19 vaccine or a placebo. Both conserved end residues are part of each CDR3. D genes are given only for firm matches. Clone size is stated in some rows and not others, as once, few, many or a class when expanded.

CDR3nt,CDR3aa,abundance,len,d_gene,v_gene,j_gene
TGTGCCAGCCGCTTGGGCGGGGGTGGGGGTATTCGTTCACCCCTCCACTTT,CASRLGGGGGIRSPLHF,-,17,-,TRBV5-5,TRBJ1-6
TGTGCCAGCCTTTCACGGGCACTGGGGGGGCAGTACTTC,CASLSRALGGQYF,-,13,-,TRBV2,TRBJ2-7
TGTGCCAGCAGTTACGACTTTGTAGCGGGAGGTTTGCAGTATTTT,CASSYDFVAGGLQYF,-,15,TRBD2,TRBV6-5,TRBJ2-3
TGTGCCAGCAGTCGAACAGGGTTGGAAGAGACCCAGTACTTC,CASSRTGLEETQYF,-,14,-,TRBV2,TRBJ2-5
TGTGCCAGCAGCTTAGGCCCGACAGACTCTGAAAAACTGTTTTTT,CASSLGPTDSEKLFF,-,15,-,TRBV13,TRBJ1-4
TGTGCCAAAGCACTCCAGAGAGATAGCGGGAGGGCCGACACCGGGGAGCTGTTTTTT,CAKALQRDSGRADTGELFF,-,19,TRBD2,TRBV19,TRBJ2-2
TGTGCCAGTAGTATAGTTTGGCAGGGGACCGGGGAGCTGTTTTTT,CASSIVWQGTGELFF,-,15,-,TRBV19,TRBJ2-2
TGTGCCAGCAGTTACCAAGCTCGCACTGAAGCTTTCTTT,CASSYQARTEAFF,-,13,-,TRBV6-6,TRBJ1-1
TGTGCCAGCAGCAGTTTAACCCGCGGTCCCTACGAGCAGTACTTC,CASSSLTRGPYEQYF,-,15,-,TRBV27,TRBJ2-7
TGTGCCAGCAGTGAAGCCGGGACAGGGGCGAATTCACCCCTCCACTTT,CASSEAGTGANSPLHF,-,16,TRBD1,TRBV6-1,TRBJ1-6
TGTGCCAGCAGTTCTAGCGGGAGCAGCCAAGAGACCCAGTACTTC,CASSSSGSSQETQYF,-,15,TRBD2,TRBV6-6,TRBJ2-5
TGCAGCGCCAGGGGCGGGCGGGGGGACGGATCAGATACGCAGTATTTT,CSARGGRGDGSDTQYF,once,16,TRBD2,TRBV29-1,TRBJ2-3
TGTGCCAGCGGGTCCTCGGGGGGGAGCTCCTACGAGCAGTACTTC,CASGSSGGSSYEQYF,-,15,TRBD2,TRBV6-6,TRBJ2-7
TGCGCCAGCAGAAATCGGGAAGGGGCTGAAGCTTTCTTT,CASRNREGAEAFF,-,13,-,TRBV23-1,TRBJ1-1
TGTGCCAGCAGCCAATTGGAGAATATGGGCGAGCAGTACTTC,CASSQLENMGEQYF,-,14,-,TRBV7-9,TRBJ2-7
TGCGCCAGCAGCCAAGAGGGGGGAAGCACAGATACGCAGTATTTT,CASSQEGGSTDTQYF,-,15,-,TRBV4-3,TRBJ2-3
TGTGCCAGCAGTTCAGGGTCGGGTTCTACGCAGTATTTT,CASSSGSGSTQYF,-,13,-,TRBV7-2,TRBJ2-3
TGCGCCAGTCGGGCGGCATACGAGCAGTACTTC,CASRAAYEQYF,-,11,-,TRBV5-1,TRBJ2-7
TGTGCCACGGGACTAGCGGGAGGGGTGGCGGAGACCCAGTACTTC,CATGLAGGVAETQYF,-,15,TRBD2,TRBV10-3,TRBJ2-5
TGTGCCAGCGCAGGAAAGAGGTATAACTACACCTTC,CASAGKRYNYTF,-,12,-,TRBV12-3/TRBV12-4,TRBJ1-2
TGTGCCAGCAGCCCCCTTGTGGGGGGCTCACCCCTCCACTTT,CASSPLVGGSPLHF,-,14,-,TRBV3-1/TRBV3-2,TRBJ1-6
TGTGCCAGCAGCCAACCCGGGACAGTGGGCCACGAGCAGTACTTC,CASSQPGTVGHEQYF,-,15,TRBD1,TRBV7-6,TRBJ2-7
TGTGCCAGCAGCTCAGGGGGTTATCTAGCCAAAAACATTCAGTACTTC,CASSSGGYLAKNIQYF,-,16,TRBD1,TRBV7-2,TRBJ2-4
TGTGCCACGCGGGAGGGGGTCACCGGGGAGCTGTTTTTT,CATREGVTGELFF,once,13,TRBD2,TRBV2,TRBJ2-2
TGTGCCAGCAGCCAAGCGGGACCCACAGATACGCAGTATTTT,CASSQAGPTDTQYF,-,14,-,TRBV4-2,TRBJ2-3
TGTGCCTGGAGGGACTTCACAGATACGCAGTATTTT,CAWRDFTDTQYF,-,12,-,TRBV30,TRBJ2-3
TGTGCCAGCTCACTGGACAGGTACTATGGCTACACCTTC,CASSLDRYYGYTF,-,13,TRBD1,TRBV18,TRBJ1-2
TGTGCCAGTAAAAATGCACAGGGGATAGCCAACACCGGGGAGCTGTTTTTT,CASKNAQGIANTGELFF,-,17,TRBD1,TRBV19,TRBJ2-2
TGTGCCAGCAGTGACCGGTTAGGGACCCAGTACTTC,CASSDRLGTQYF,-,12,-,TRBV6-1,TRBJ2-5
TGTGCCAGTAGTATTATAGCGGGTGTGACCTACAATGAGCAGTTCTTC,CASSIIAGVTYNEQFF,-,16,TRBD2,TRBV19,TRBJ2-1
TGTGCCAGCAGCCAATCGCACGATGAAAAACTGTTTTTT,CASSQSHDEKLFF,-,13,-,TRBV3-1/TRBV3-2,TRBJ1-4
TGTGCCAGCTCACCACTAGCAGTCGATCGGTCTCGGGCCAACGTCCTGACTTTC,CASSPLAVDRSRANVLTF,-,18,-,TRBV18,TRBJ2-6
TGCGCCAGCAGCTTGGCCAGGGGAATGGGAGAGACCCAGTACTTC,CASSLARGMGETQYF,-,15,-,TRBV5-1,TRBJ2-5